This TCR beta chain was captured in a study of T cell responses to AZD1222 COVID-19 vaccine. Study-wide results and caveats: Repertoires in all cases were sampled only once the peak T cell response had passed. It should be noted that donors were predominantly white British and more often female, and clonal diversity was possibly underestimated.

TCRdb keeps only in-frame clones here, not all; method: immunoSEQ multiplex PCR. The sample records 150,000 to 200,000 clones, around 87% being singletons. Worth noting for this clone: Its antigen is not identified.

The sequences come from peripheral blood, collected on day 0 of MenACWY control vaccination. This receptor was obtained from an adult in good health.

Here the CDR3 DNA reads TGTGCCAGCAGTCTCACATACTATGGCTACACCTTC. This gives the protein CASSLTYYGYTF. The rearrangement uses TRBV6-5 and TRBJ1-2; D is uncertain. The germline CDR1 and CDR2 sequences are MNHEY and SVGAGI. The CDR3 spans 12 residues. Trimming removed 5 bases at V and 3 bases at J, with 7 bases between.